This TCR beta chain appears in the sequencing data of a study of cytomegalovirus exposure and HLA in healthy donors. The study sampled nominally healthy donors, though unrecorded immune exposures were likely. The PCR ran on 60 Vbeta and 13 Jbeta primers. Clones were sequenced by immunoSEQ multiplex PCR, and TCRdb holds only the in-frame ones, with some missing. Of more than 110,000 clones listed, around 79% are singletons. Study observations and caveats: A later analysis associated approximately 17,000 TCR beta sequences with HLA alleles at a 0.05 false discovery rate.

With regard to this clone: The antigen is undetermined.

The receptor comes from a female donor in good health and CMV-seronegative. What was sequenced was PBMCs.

CDR3 residues: CASRGQGPYGYTF. The CDR3 DNA reads TGTGCCAGCAGGGGACAGGGGCCCTATGGCTACACCTTC. The chain has TRBV6-6 and TRBJ1-2; 10 bases are shared with TRBD1. CDR1 MNHNY and CDR2 SVGAGI come from the germline V gene (reference sequence). V shed 6 bases, J shed 4 bases, and the junction held 2 bases outside the gene matches. The CDR3 length is 13 residues.